These T cell receptor beta chains were read from a single sample in a study of T cell repertoires in cytomegalovirus infection. TCRdb processed the reads anew with MiXCR; each CDR3 protein has one entry. In the table there are some 940,000 distinct CDR3 sequences, 31% of which are singletons. Antigen specificity for these receptors is unknown. Sequenced material: cultured CD8+ T cells from PBMCs, taken from culture after CMV antigen stimulation. These receptors originate from a human donor in good health (CMV status not recorded). Some clones in this sample may be carry-over from other donors' samples. Both conserved end residues are part of each CDR3. Fields, in order: J gene, V gene, clone size, D gene, CDR3 DNA, CDR3 protein. The D gene is left open where the match is weak. Clone sizes are given selectively: once, few, many, or a class where the clone is expanded.

>TRBJ2-2|TRBV6-6|few|.
TGTGCCAGCAGTTACACAGGGAGGGACACCGGGGAGCTGTTTTTT
CASSYTGRDTGELFF
>TRBJ2-5|TRBV28|.|.
TGTGCCAGCAGTATCGTCGCTGAGGGGGAGACCCAGTACTTC
CASSIVAEGETQYF
>TRBJ1-1|TRBV28|.|.
TGTGCCAGCAGTCCCCGCCAGATGAACACTGAAGCTTTCTTT
CASSPRQMNTEAFF
>TRBJ2-5|TRBV4-1|.|.
TGCGCCAGCAGCCAAGGGACAGAGGGGCTTGGAGAGACCCAGTACTTC
CASSQGTEGLGETQYF
>TRBJ1-1|TRBV27|.|.
TGTGCCAGCGTAGGGGGAACTGAAGCTTTCTTT
CASVGGTEAFF
>TRBJ1-1|TRBV10-3|.|.
TGTGCCATCGTGGGGGGCACTGAAGCTTTCTTT
CAIVGGTEAFF
>TRBJ2-5|TRBV27|few|TRBD2
TGTGCCAGCAGTTATGGACTAGCCCCAGAGACCCAGTACTTC
CASSYGLAPETQYF
>TRBJ1-5|TRBV6-1|many|.
TGTGCCAGCGATCCCGTTAACTATAGCAATCAGCCCCAGCATTTT
CASDPVNYSNQPQHF
>TRBJ1-1|TRBV7-9|many|.
TGTGCCAGCAGCCCAGTCCCTGAAGCTTTCTTT
CASSPVPEAFF
>TRBJ2-2|TRBV10-2|.|.
TGCGCCAGCAGTGAGTCGAGGTCCGGGGAGCTGTTTTTT
CASSESRSGELFF
>TRBJ2-1|TRBV19|few|.
TGTGCCAGTAGTAATTTGCACCTATCCTACAATGAGCAGTTCTTC
CASSNLHLSYNEQFF
>TRBJ2-7|TRBV27|few|.
TGTGCCAGCAGTTTAAGTCTTGGTTTACGGTACGAGCAGTACTTC
CASSLSLGLRYEQYF
>TRBJ1-1|TRBV7-9|.|.
TGTGCCAGCAGCTTAGGTTTCGGGGCGAAGGGCACTGAAGCTTTCTTT
CASSLGFGAKGTEAFF
>TRBJ2-1|TRBV7-9|.|.
TGTGCCAGCAGCTCAAGGACGAATATGTTCTACTCGGCCTACAATGAGCAGTTCTTC
CASSSRTNMFYSAYNEQFF
>TRBJ1-2|TRBV19|.|.
TGTGCCAGTAGGTCCCTCGGACAGCAACAAGGCTACACCTTC
CASRSLGQQQGYTF
>TRBJ1-2|TRBV19|few|.
TGTGCCAGTAGTATTTTCCGGCCCGACGATGGCTACACCTTC
CASSIFRPDDGYTF
>TRBJ2-1|TRBV7-4|.|TRBD2
TGTGCCAGCTGGACTAGCGGGGGGTTAGAGCAGTTCTTC
CASWTSGGLEQFF
>TRBJ2-4|TRBV7-9|.|TRBD1
TGTGCCAGCAGCTTAGCCCGACAGGGGTTTGACGTTCAGTACTTC
CASSLARQGFDVQYF
>TRBJ2-5|TRBV29-1|few|TRBD2
TGCAGCGTGGAACTAGCGGGGCAAGAGACCCAGTACTTC
CSVELAGQETQYF
>TRBJ1-2|TRBV29-1|few|.
TGCAGCGTTGGGGTGGACTATGGCTACACCTTC
CSVGVDYGYTF
>TRBJ2-7|TRBV7-4|.|TRBD2
TGTGCCAGCAGCTCCCCCAGCGGGGCCTCCTACGAGCAGTACTTC
CASSSPSGASYEQYF
>TRBJ2-1|TRBV7-4|.|.
TGTGCCAACAGCTCCATCCCCCTGGTGCAGTTCTTC
CANSSIPLVQFF
>TRBJ2-3|TRBV11-2|.|TRBD1
TGTGCCAGCAGCTTAGATAGTGCGACAGGGGGTATACGAGGTAGCACAGATACGCAGTATTTT
CASSLDSATGGIRGSTDTQYF
>TRBJ1-1|TRBV11-3|many|TRBD1
TGTGCCAGCAGCTCCTCCGGGACAGGGGCTGAAGCTTTCTTT
CASSSSGTGAEAFF
>TRBJ1-3|TRBV7-8|many|.
TGTGCCAGCAGCTTAGCGGGGGGGAACACCATATATTTT
CASSLAGGNTIYF
>TRBJ1-4|TRBV4-3|few|.
TGCGCCAGCAGCCAAGATCTACAGGTTAATGAAAAACTGTTTTTT
CASSQDLQVNEKLFF
>TRBJ2-2|TRBV7-8|many|TRBD2
TGTGCCAGCAGCTTCTTCGGGGGGGCCAATATCGCCGGGGAGCTGTTTTTT
CASSFFGGANIAGELFF
>TRBJ1-1|TRBV10-3|.|.
TGTGCCATCAGTGATGGACAGTCTGAAGCTTTCTTT
CAISDGQSEAFF
>TRBJ1-5|TRBV7-2|many|TRBD1
TGTGCCAGCAGCTTACAACAGGGGGCCGGTCAGCCCCAGCATTTT
CASSLQQGAGQPQHF
>TRBJ2-5|TRBV7-8|many|TRBD2
TGTGCCAGCAGCCCTCGGGGAGGGGAAGAGACCCAGTACTTC
CASSPRGGEETQYF
>TRBJ1-5|TRBV20-1|few|.
TGCAGTGCTGGAAAGGGGCAAAATCAGCCCCAGCATTTT
CSAGKGQNQPQHF
>TRBJ2-5|TRBV6-5|.|.
TGTGCCAGCTCCCTCATTAACCAAGAGACCCAGTACTTC
CASSLINQETQYF
>TRBJ2-7|TRBV6-1|.|.
TGTGCCAGCAGTGAAGAAGGGGGTCAGGAGAGGTACGAGCAGTACTTC
CASSEEGGQERYEQYF
>TRBJ1-1|TRBV20-1|few|.
TGCAGTGCTAACCGTGACAGCTACTTTGGGAACACTGAAGCTTTCTTT
CSANRDSYFGNTEAFF
>TRBJ2-3|TRBV11-2|.|TRBD1
TGTGCCAGCAGCTTAAGGGGGCGTCGCACAGATACGCAGTATTTT
CASSLRGRRTDTQYF
>TRBJ1-2|TRBV6-2/TRBV6-3|.|.
TGTGCCAGCAGTTCATACAGGTTCGTGGTGGATGGCTACACCTTC
CASSSYRFVVDGYTF
>TRBJ1-1|TRBV9|.|.
TGTGCCAGCAGCGAAACACCGAACACTGAAGCTTTCTTT
CASSETPNTEAFF
>TRBJ2-3|TRBV28|few|.
TGTGCCAGCAGTTCTAAGCGGGTCCAAGGCACAGATACGCAGTATTTT
CASSSKRVQGTDTQYF
>TRBJ2-5|TRBV7-9|.|TRBD2
TGTGCCAGCAGCTTAGAGCGGGGGCCGGAGACCCAGTACTTC
CASSLERGPETQYF
>TRBJ2-7|TRBV6-6|.|.
TGTGCCAGCCGCACGAAAACCTACGAGCAGTACTTC
CASRTKTYEQYF
>TRBJ1-2|TRBV10-3|.|.
TGTGCCATCAGAGGGGACTACACCTTC
CAIRGDYTF
>TRBJ2-4|TRBV18|.|.
TGTGTCAGCTCACCTACGGACCCGAACCTACTTGCCAAAAACATTCAGTACTTC
CVSSPTDPNLLAKNIQYF
>TRBJ1-5|TRBV4-2|.|TRBD1
TGTGCCAGCAGCCAAGGACAGGGATTTAGCAATCAGCCCCAGCATTTT
CASSQGQGFSNQPQHF
>TRBJ2-3|TRBV28|.|.
TGTGCCAGCAGCCCCCCAGGGTCCTGGACAGATACGCAGTATTTT
CASSPPGSWTDTQYF
>TRBJ2-4|TRBV15|few|TRBD1
TGTGCCACCAGCAAGGGACAGGAAAAAAACATTCAGTACTTC
CATSKGQEKNIQYF
>TRBJ1-1|TRBV5-1|.|TRBD1
TGCGCCAGCAGCTTTCGGACAGGGTATTCCACTGAAGCTTTCTTT
CASSFRTGYSTEAFF
>TRBJ1-1|TRBV4-3|.|TRBD1
TGCGCCAGCAGCCAGCGCATGTGGCAGGGGGCCACTGAAGCTTTCTTT
CASSQRMWQGATEAFF